The clone carrying this TCR beta chain was seen only a few times. This CDR3 contains 15 residues. Germline lookup yields CDR1 MNHEY and CDR2 SVGEGT. V was clipped by 6 bases and J by 4 bases, with 17 bases between them. Amplification yielded TCR beta CDR3 regions, with RNA transcripts as the source. With the HTBI primer set, the TCR CDR3 went through a first round of RT-PCR. TCRdb re-derived calls from the multiplex PCR reads in MiXCR, one entry per CDR3 protein. The sample lists around 580,000 distinct CDR3 sequences; over 15% were seen once. These data come from a study of T cells in Graves' hyperthyroidism and ophthalmopathy. With a duration under 2 months, the hyperthyroidism was newly diagnosed in patients aged 18 to 65.

The sample comprised blood. This clonotype was sampled from a woman between 18 and 29 years old with Graves' hyperthyroidism. The chain couples TRBV6-2 or TRBV6-3 to TRBJ2-3; D is possibly TRBD2 (7 bases). The CDR3 nucleotides read TGTGCCAGCAGAGAATTGGGGGGGCTAGCAGATACGCAGTATTTT. Translation: CASRELGGLADTQYF.